This T cell receptor beta chain was documented in a study of Graves' ophthalmopathy and Graves' hyperthyroidism. As for the study in general: No treatment had been given when peripheral blood was collected at initial diagnosis. Study-level points and caveats: Most expanded clonotypes from thyroid (those above 0.001 frequency) were also found in blood.

This clonotype was seen at least ten times. Its antigen remains unknown. The study amplified TCR beta CDR3 regions using RNA transcripts. Second-round multiplex PCR followed a first-round RT-PCR using HTBI primers. TCRdb re-called the multiplex PCR reads with MiXCR, one entry per CDR3 protein. This sample yields 660,000 or so distinct CDR3 sequences, of which under 50% are seen a single time; 3% to 3.5% belongs to the top ten. CDR3 length equals 13 residues. Germline V gene sequence: CDR1 KGHDR, CDR2 SFDVKD. Trimming cost V 8 bases and J 4 bases, with 11 bases left between them. Excluded: other autoimmune disease, uncontrolled infection, pregnancy or lactation. PBMCs were isolated by Ficoll-Paque density gradient centrifugation, using over 9.5 ml of fresh peripheral blood as the starting material.

This receptor was obtained from an adult man with Graves' ophthalmopathy. Sequencing used peripheral blood. V usage is TRBV24-1 and J usage is TRBJ1-5; D is uncertain. Here the CDR3 reads CATNQNSNQPQHF. The CDR3 DNA reads TGTGCCACCAATCAGAATTCGAATCAGCCCCAGCATTTT.